This T cell receptor (beta chain) was observed in a study of response to subunit inactivated influenza vaccine. TCRdb redid the calling of the RT-PCR reads with MiXCR, one entry per CDR3 protein. This sample yields around 500,000 distinct CDR3 sequences, of which approximately 9.9% are seen a single time; about 12% belongs to the top ten. Notes on the study in general: That few new T cells are recruited by each seasonal influenza vaccination was the authors' suggestion.

The CDR3 loop spans 17 amino acids. Germline V gives CDR1 SGHDT, CDR2 YYEEEE. V was clipped by 2 bases and J by 1 base, with 13 bases between them. This clonotype has a handful of counts. The antigen remains undetermined. V is TRBV5-6 and J is TRBJ2-6, with D perhaps TRBD1 (5 bases). This TCR derives from a middle-aged man who received an inactivated influenza vaccine. The sequenced sample was PBMCs from blood, obtained about 6 weeks after vaccination. CDR3 region: CASSFADTRSGANVLTF. CDR3 DNA: TGTGCCAGCAGCTTTGCGGACACCCGTTCTGGGGCCAACGTCCTGACTTTC.